Shown below are 15 T cell receptor beta chains from a single sample sequenced in a study of molecular identifiers for immune sequencing clone quantification. MiXCR, applied by TCRdb to the PCR reads, yields one record per CDR3 protein. The profile shows over 600,000 distinct CDR3 sequences, just under 20% of them singletons. Material: naive CD8+ T cells from blood, with Jurkat cell RNA spiked in. Subset specified: FACS-sorted CD8+CD4-CCR7+CD45RA+ naive T cells. These receptors were obtained from a human donor in good health. Some libraries in this study had Jurkat cell RNA spiked in.

Points on this clonotype: A much larger clone differs by one base, so this may be a read error. This chain uses TRBV6-2 or TRBV6-3 with TRBJ2-7; D remains unclear. V lost 6 bases and J lost 2, with 11 bases in between. The CDR3 is 13 amino acids. The germline CDR1 and CDR2 sequences are MNHEY and SVGEGT. CDR3 bases: TGTGCCAGCAGGCGGCCCTACACCTACGAGCAGTACTTC. This codes for CASRRPYTYEQYF.

This clonotype has ten or more counts. The genes are TRBV27 and TRBJ2-6; the D gene could be TRBD1 or TRBD2 (6 bases each). Germline loops: CDR1 MNHEY, CDR2 SMNVEV (reference sequence). V gave up 1 base and J gave up 0 bases, with 16 bases separating them. The CDR3 has 19 residues. Written as DNA, the CDR3 is TGTGCCAGCAGTTTATGGGGGGCAGGGGCTTTCTCTGGGGCCAACGTCCTGACTTTC. It specifies CASSLWGAGAFSGANVLTF.

The genes are TRBV6-4 and TRBJ2-3; 9 bases line up with TRBD2. Trimming at V came to 4 bases and at J to 5 bases, leaving 7 bases not matched to a gene. Per germline, CDR1 MRHNA and CDR2 SNTAGT. The CDR3 sequence is 15 residues long. This CDR3 is CASSGVREGGDTQYF. The CDR3 DNA sequence: TGTGCCAGCAGTGGGGTGCGGGAGGGCGGAGATACGCAGTATTTT.

Note on this clonotype: The conserved phenylalanine or tryptophan normally closing the CDR3 is absent here, so this likely arose from a read error. The V call is TRBV20-1, the J call TRBJ1-2, with 9 bases fitting TRBD1. The CDR3 is 13 amino acids. V lost 2 bases to trimming and J lost 4 bases; unmatched junction nucleotides: 2. Per germline, CDR1 DFQATT and CDR2 SNEGSKA (reference sequence). CDR3 sequence reads: CSARQTGGYGYTL. For the CDR3, the DNA is TGCAGTGCTAGACAGACAGGGGGCTATGGCTACACCCTC.

This clonotype was counted at least ten times. The chain links TRBV6-5 to TRBJ1-1; possible D gene TRBD1, 5 bases. This CDR3 has 11 amino acids. Germline loops: CDR1 MNHEY, CDR2 SVGAGI. V was clipped by 3 bases and J by 10 bases, with 9 bases between them. The CDR3 here is CASSYGARAFF. The CDR3 region has the DNA TGTGCCAGCAGTTATGGGGCTAGAGCTTTCTTT.

This clonotype was counted at least ten times. The chain recombines TRBV12-3 or TRBV12-4 with TRBJ2-4, with 7 nucleotides matching TRBD1. V lost 1 base, J lost 0 bases, and 12 bases stayed unmatched. There are 19 residues in the CDR3. The CDR3 region is CASSLVLGQEIIAKNIQYF. CDR3 nucleotide sequence: TGTGCCAGCAGTTTAGTGCTTGGACAGGAAATCATAGCCAAAAACATTCAGTACTTC.

CDR3 sequence reads: CASSFQPAGDSADTQYF. The CDR3 region has the DNA TGTGCCAGCAGCTTTCAGCCAGCGGGAGATAGTGCAGATACGCAGTATTTT. The chain uses TRBV28 and TRBJ2-3, with 8 bases aligning to TRBD2. There are 17 residues in the CDR3. After removal of 6 bases from V and 4 bases from J, the junction contained 15 bases not matched to a gene. The germline CDR1 and CDR2 sequences are MDHEN and SYDVKM.

This clonotype was recorded many times. This sequence joins TRBV5-1 and TRBJ1-1; 8 nucleotides match TRBD1. Per germline, CDR1 SGHRS and CDR2 YFSETQ. The CDR3 contains 14 residues. The V segment lost 0 bases and the J segment 6 bases; nucleotides outside the gene matches: 4. The CDR3 nucleotides are TGCGCCAGCAGCTTGGATCAGGGGGCGGCTGAAGCTTTCTTT. It specifies CASSLDQGAAEAFF. The full variable domain, completed using reference TRBV5-1 and TRBJ1-1, is KAGVTQTPRYLIKTRGQQVTLSCSPISGHRSVSWYQQTPGQGLQFLFEYFSETQRNKGNFPGRFSGRQFSNSRSEMNVSTLELGDSALYLCASSLDQGAAEAFFGQGTRLTVV.

With respect to this clonotype: A much larger clone sits a single nucleotide away, making a read error possible. The rearrangement links TRBV5-1 to TRBJ2-7; 8 bases align to TRBD1. Germline V gene data show CDR1 as SGHRS and CDR2 as YFSETQ. The CDR3 has 14 residues. The CDR3 coding sequence is TGCGCCAGCAGCCTAAGACAGGGGTACGACGAGCAGCACTTC. Protein: CASSLRQGYDEQHF.

This clonotype showed up just a few times. This chain connects TRBV15 to TRBJ2-1; 9 bases align to TRBD2. The CDR3 extends over 18 amino acids. With V trimmed by 0 bases and J by 4 bases, 10 bases remained unmatched. CDR1 LNHNV and CDR2 YYDKDF come from the germline V gene (reference sequence). CDR3 amino acids: CATSRDRLLAGPYNEQFF. The CDR3 DNA reads as TGTGCCACCAGCAGAGATAGGTTGCTAGCGGGGCCGTACAATGAGCAGTTCTTC.

Remarks on this clonotype: This clone may be a read error of a much larger clone one base away. This chain links TRBV7-2 with TRBJ2-7, with D uncertain. V was clipped by 0 bases and J by 0 bases, with 12 bases between them. The CDR3 is made up of 16 amino acids. Germline V gene sequence: CDR1 SGHTA, CDR2 FQGNSA. CDR3 in DNA: TGTGCCAGCAGCTTAGCGCCTCGTTCCAGCTCCTACGAGCAGTACTTC. Translation: CASSLAPRSSSYEQYF.

This clonotype was detected ten times or more. This chain links TRBV14 with TRBJ1-6, with TRBD1 as a possible D gene (5 bases). This CDR3 is 14 amino acids long. CDR1 is SGHDN, CDR2 FVKESK, per germline. V shed 6 bases and J shed 10 bases, with 16 bases lying between them. The CDR3 sequence: CASSSTEVRSPLHF. The CDR3 bases are TGTGCCAGCAGTTCGACAGAGGTCCGGTCACCCCTCCACTTT.

This clonotype has only a few counts. It may be a read error: a sequence one base away is much more abundant. The J gene is TRBJ1-5, the V gene TRBV7-9, with D perhaps TRBD1 (5 bases). Germline assignment: CDR1 SEHNR and CDR2 FQNEAQ (reference sequence). This CDR3 has 16 amino acids. V lost 4 bases to trimming and J lost 5 bases, with 18 bases between them. This CDR3 is CASSSTVQGGDQPQHF. The CDR3 DNA sequence: TGTGCCAGCAGCTCCACGGTGCAGGGCGGCGATCAGCCCCAGCATTTT.

In this sample, this clonotype turned up many times. The chain recombines TRBV7-9 with TRBJ1-4; a possible D gene is TRBD1 (6 bases). V lost 5 bases, J lost 8 bases, and 18 bases lay in between. Germline V gives CDR1 SEHNR, CDR2 FQNEAQ (reference sequence). The length of the CDR3 is 15 residues. CDR3 protein: CASSPRQGSTEKLFF. CDR3 nucleotide sequence: TGTGCCAGCAGCCCACGGCAGGGGTCGACAGAAAAACTGTTTTTT.

V gene TRBV4-3 combines with J gene TRBJ2-1, with D maybe TRBD2 (5 bases). This CDR3 comprises 14 residues. V dropped 0 bases and J dropped 6 bases, with 9 bases sitting between them. CDR1 is LGHNA, CDR2 YSLEER, per germline. As DNA, the CDR3 is TGCGCCAGCAGCCAAGAGAGAGGGTTCAATGAGCAGTTCTTC. It encodes CASSQERGFNEQFF.